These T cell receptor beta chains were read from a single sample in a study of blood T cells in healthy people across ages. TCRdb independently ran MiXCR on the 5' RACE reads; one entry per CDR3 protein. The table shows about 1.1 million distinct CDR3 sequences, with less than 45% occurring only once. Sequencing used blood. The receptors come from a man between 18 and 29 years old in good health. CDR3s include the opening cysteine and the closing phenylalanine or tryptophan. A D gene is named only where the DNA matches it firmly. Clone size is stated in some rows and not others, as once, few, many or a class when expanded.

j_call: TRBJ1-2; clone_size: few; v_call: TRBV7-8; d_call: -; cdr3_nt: TGTGCCAGCAGCTTAGGAACAGGGAGGACGGCTAACTATGGCTACACCTTC; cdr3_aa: CASSLGTGRTANYGYTF
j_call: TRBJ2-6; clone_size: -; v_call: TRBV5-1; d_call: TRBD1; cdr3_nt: TGCGCCAGCAGCTTACAGGGGGCTATATCTGGGGCCAACGTCCTGACTTTC; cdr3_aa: CASSLQGAISGANVLTF
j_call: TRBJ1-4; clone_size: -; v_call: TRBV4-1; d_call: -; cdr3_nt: TGCGCCAGCAGCCAAGACCCGACGGAGGAAAAACTGTTTTTT; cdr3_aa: CASSQDPTEEKLFF
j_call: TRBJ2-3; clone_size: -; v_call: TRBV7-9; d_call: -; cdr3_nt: TGTGCCAGCAGCTTTTTGGACAGCACAGATACGCAGTATTTT; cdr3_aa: CASSFLDSTDTQYF
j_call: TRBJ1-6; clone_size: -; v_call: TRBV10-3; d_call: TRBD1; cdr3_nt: TGTGCCATCAATTCCGGGACAGGGGTTTCACCCCTCCACTTT; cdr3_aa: CAINSGTGVSPLHF
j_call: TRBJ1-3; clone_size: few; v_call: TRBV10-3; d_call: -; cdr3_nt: TGTGCCATCAGTGAATGGAGTCTCTCTGGAAACACCATATATTTT; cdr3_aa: CAISEWSLSGNTIYF
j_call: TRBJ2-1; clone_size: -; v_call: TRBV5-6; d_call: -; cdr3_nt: TGTGCCAGCATCTGGAACGTCAAAACCTACAATGAGCAGTTCTTC; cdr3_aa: CASIWNVKTYNEQFF
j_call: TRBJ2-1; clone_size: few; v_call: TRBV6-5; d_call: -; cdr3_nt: TGTGCCAGCAGTTACTCCCCGTCCAGCTCCTACAATGAGCAGTTCTTC; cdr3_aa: CASSYSPSSSYNEQFF
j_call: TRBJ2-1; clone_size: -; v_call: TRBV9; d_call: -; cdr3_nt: TGTGCCAGCAGCGTAGGTGTTCGCGGCTCCTACAATGAGCAGTTCTTC; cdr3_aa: CASSVGVRGSYNEQFF
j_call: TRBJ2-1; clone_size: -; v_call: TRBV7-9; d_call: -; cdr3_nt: TGTGCCAGCATCGTTGGCCGAGACTATGAGCAGTTCTTC; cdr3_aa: CASIVGRDYEQFF
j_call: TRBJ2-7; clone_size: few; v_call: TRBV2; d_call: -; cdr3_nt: TGTGCCAGCAGAGGTTTTATGTCCTACGAGCAGTACTTC; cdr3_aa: CASRGFMSYEQYF
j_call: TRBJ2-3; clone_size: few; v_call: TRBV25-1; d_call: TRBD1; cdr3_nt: TGTGCCAGCTGGGCGGGGACAGGGGTGGATACGCAGTATTTT; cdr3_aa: CASWAGTGVDTQYF
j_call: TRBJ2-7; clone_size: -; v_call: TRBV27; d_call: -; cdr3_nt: TGTGCCAGCAGTCCTTTCCCGGGGCCTTACGAGCAGTACTTC; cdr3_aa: CASSPFPGPYEQYF
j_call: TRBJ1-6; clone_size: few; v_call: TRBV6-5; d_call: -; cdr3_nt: TGTGCCAGCAGTTACTCGGGCAGAAGTAATTCACCCCTCCACTTT; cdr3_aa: CASSYSGRSNSPLHF
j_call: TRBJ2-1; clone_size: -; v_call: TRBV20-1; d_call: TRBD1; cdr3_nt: TGCAGTGTGACAGGGGGGTACAATGAGCAGTTCTTC; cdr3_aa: CSVTGGYNEQFF
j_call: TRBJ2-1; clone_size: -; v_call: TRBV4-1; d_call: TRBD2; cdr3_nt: TGCGCCAGCAGCCGTGGACTAGCGGGGGGCAATGAGCAGTTCTTC; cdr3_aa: CASSRGLAGGNEQFF
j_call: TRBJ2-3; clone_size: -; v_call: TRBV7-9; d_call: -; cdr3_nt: TGTGCCAGCAGCTTAGGGACAATTCCTCTTGACACAGATACGCAGTATTTT; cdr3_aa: CASSLGTIPLDTDTQYF
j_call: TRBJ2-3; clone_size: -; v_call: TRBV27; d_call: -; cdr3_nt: TGTGCCAGCAGCCCCAGGGGTTGGGGACGCACAGATACGCAGTATTTT; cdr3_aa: CASSPRGWGRTDTQYF
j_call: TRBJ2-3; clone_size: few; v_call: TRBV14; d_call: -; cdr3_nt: TGTGCCAGCAGCCTCACCACGGGTCTCACGCAGTATTTT; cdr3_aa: CASSLTTGLTQYF
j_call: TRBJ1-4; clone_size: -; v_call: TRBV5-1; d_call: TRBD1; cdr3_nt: TGCGCCAGCAGCTCTAATCCCGGACAGGGAATTGAAAAACTGTTTTTT; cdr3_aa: CASSSNPGQGIEKLFF
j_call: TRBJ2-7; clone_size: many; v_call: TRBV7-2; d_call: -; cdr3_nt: TGTGCCAGCAGCTTAAGTCAGGGACCCTACGAGCAGTACTTC; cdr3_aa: CASSLSQGPYEQYF
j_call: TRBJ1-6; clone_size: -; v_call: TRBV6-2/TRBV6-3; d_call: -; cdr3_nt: TGTGCCAGCAGTTGGGTCAGGAATAATTCACCCCTCCACTTT; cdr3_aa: CASSWVRNNSPLHF
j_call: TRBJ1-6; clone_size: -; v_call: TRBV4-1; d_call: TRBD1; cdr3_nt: TGCGCCAGCAGCCAAGGCAAGACAGGGTCATCTTCACCCCTCCACTTT; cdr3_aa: CASSQGKTGSSSPLHF
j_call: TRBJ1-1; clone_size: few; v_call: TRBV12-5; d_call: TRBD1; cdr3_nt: TGTGCTAGTGGTGAGACAGGGATGAGGGCTTTCTTT; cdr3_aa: CASGETGMRAFF
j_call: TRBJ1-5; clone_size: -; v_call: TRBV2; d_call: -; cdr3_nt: TGTGCCAGCACCCGGGGTGGATATAGCAATCAGCCCCAGCATTTT; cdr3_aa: CASTRGGYSNQPQHF
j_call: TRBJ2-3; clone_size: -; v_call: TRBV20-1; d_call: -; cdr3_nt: TGCAGTGCTAGAGATGGCAGGGGCTCAGATACGCAGTATTTT; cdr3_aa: CSARDGRGSDTQYF
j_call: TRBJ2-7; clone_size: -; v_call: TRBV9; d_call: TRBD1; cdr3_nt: TGTGCCAGCAGCGTAACGTCGGGACAGGGGTTCTACGAGCAGTACTTC; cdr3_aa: CASSVTSGQGFYEQYF
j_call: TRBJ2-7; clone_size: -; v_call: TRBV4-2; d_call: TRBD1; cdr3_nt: TGTGCCAGCAGCCAAGGACAAGGACAGGGAAAGAATGAGCAGTACTTC; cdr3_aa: CASSQGQGQGKNEQYF